These 29 T cell receptor beta chains came from one sample sequenced in a study of memory CD8 T cells in hepatitis C reinfection. Time point given: pre-reinfection, 55 to 20 weeks before reinfection detection. TCR sequencing was done directly ex vivo on sorted cells, without expansion in vitro. Profiling relied on immunoSEQ multiplex PCR, and the TCRdb table lists in-frame clones only, not all of them. Of 50,000 or so clones in the sample, just under 90% were seen once. The sample was naive CD8+ T cells sorted from blood. These receptors were collected from a man aged 18-30 years with hepatitis C virus infection.

This clone was counted once. The J gene is TRBJ2-1, the V gene TRBV27; 15 bases are shared with TRBD2. The CDR3 length is 17 residues. V shed 5 bases and J 6 bases; nucleotides not matched to a gene: 8. Germline V gene data show CDR1 as MNHEY and CDR2 as SMNVEV (reference sequence). CDR3 nucleotide sequence: TGTGCCAGCAGTCTTCCCTGGACTAGCGGGAGGGGCAATGAGCAGTTCTTC. This translates into CASSLPWTSGRGNEQFF.

The V gene is TRBV27, the J gene TRBJ2-7; 8 nucleotides agree with TRBD1. V gave up 0 bases and J gave up 6 bases; unmatched junction bases: 4. Germline-derived CDR1 and CDR2 are MNHEY and SMNVEV (reference sequence). This CDR3 comprises 14 residues. DNA for the CDR3: TGTGCCAGCAGTTTATCCGACAGGGGACCCGAGCAGTACTTC. Translated, it gives CASSLSDRGPEQYF.

The CDR3 loop is CASSRSGSQETQYF. CDR3 nucleotide sequence: TGTGCCAGCAGCCGTAGCGGGTCCCAAGAGACCCAGTACTTC. V and J are TRBV14 and TRBJ2-5; TRBD2 aligns across 7 bases. CDR3 size: 14 residues. Unmatched junction bases numbered 3, after V lost 4 bases and J lost 1 base. CDR1 is SGHDN, CDR2 FVKESK, per germline.

CDR3 sequence reads: CASSLMGGPTDTQYF. The DNA for the CDR3 is TGCGCCAGCAGCTTGATGGGAGGCCCCACAGATACGCAGTATTTT. V and J are TRBV5-1 and TRBJ2-3; D perhaps matches TRBD2 (6 bases). The CDR3 spans 15 residues. The germline CDR1 and CDR2 sequences are SGHRS and YFSETQ. Trimming removed 1 base at V and 2 bases at J, with 11 bases between.

The V call is TRBV6-1, the J call TRBJ1-2; possibly TRBD1 for D (5 bases). Germline loops: CDR1 MNHNS, CDR2 SASEGT. Trimming pared 5 bases from V and 2 bases from J, leaving 12 bases between. CDR3 size: 14 residues. The CDR3 loop reads CASSYWQGNYGYTF. The DNA of the CDR3 is TGTGCCAGCAGTTATTGGCAGGGCAACTATGGCTACACCTTC.

The rearrangement joins TRBV4-3 to TRBJ1-2; tentative D call: TRBD1 (6 bases). With 2 bases removed from V and 7 bases from J, the gap between germline ends came to 14 bases. Germline CDR1 and CDR2: LGHNA and YSLEER. The CDR3 totals 14 residues. The CDR3 protein is CASSQIGAGVGYTF. The CDR3 region has the DNA TGCGCCAGCAGCCAAATTGGAGCAGGGGTTGGCTACACCTTC.

The chain is built from TRBV27 and TRBJ2-5, with TRBD2 matching 8 bases. The DNA end lines up better with TRBJ2-7; the J call may be wrong. The germline gives CDR1 MNHEY, CDR2 SMNVEV (reference sequence). The CDR3 covers 15 residues. As DNA, the CDR3 is TGTGCCAGCAGTTTACAAGCGGGAGACTTCTACGAGCAGTACTTC. It specifies CASSLQAGDFYEQYF.

Concerning this clone: One end of the junction does not line up with germline, which may come from a read error. The chain uses TRBV4-1 and TRBJ2-7; TRBD2 matches at 9 bases. This CDR3 region has 16 residues. CDR1 is MGHRA and CDR2 is YSYEKL in the germline V gene. CDR3 residues: CASSQDATSGSYEQYF. The CDR3 DNA sequence: TGTGCCAGCAGCCAAGACGCGACTAGCGGCTCCTACGAGCAGTACTTC.

This rearrangement joins TRBV19 to TRBJ2-1; 7 nucleotides align to TRBD1. Per germline, CDR1 LNHDA and CDR2 SQIVND (reference sequence). Losses at the gene ends were 3 bases for V and 2 bases for J; bases not matched to a gene: 4. The CDR3 spans 15 residues. CDR3 sequence (DNA): TGTGCCAGTAGTATTTACAGGGGTACCTACAATGAGCAGTTCTTC. It codes for CASSIYRGTYNEQFF.

The chain is built from TRBV9 and TRBJ2-3, with 9 bases that match TRBD2. Germline CDR1 is SGDLS and CDR2 is YYNGEE. The CDR3 consists of 15 residues. Losses at the gene ends were 2 bases for V and 5 bases for J; bases not matched to a gene: 6. The CDR3 nucleotides are TGTGCCAGCAGCGTCTGGGGACTAGCAAAAGATACGCAGTATTTT. The encoded protein is CASSVWGLAKDTQYF.

This clone came up a few times. V gene TRBV4-1 combines with J gene TRBJ1-1; possibly TRBD1 for D (6 bases). Germline V gene sequence: CDR1 MGHRA, CDR2 YSYEKL. This CDR3 is 17 amino acids long. The V end was cut by 1 base, the J end by 4 bases, with 19 bases between. CDR3 DNA: TGCGCCAGCAGCCAAGGCCCAGGGGTAAGGGTATCCACTGAAGCTTTCTTT. Its translation: CASSQGPGVRVSTEAFF.

The chain recombines TRBV5-6 with TRBJ2-7; a possible D gene is TRBD1 (5 bases). V lost 2 bases and J lost 4, with 13 bases in between. Germline V lookup: CDR1 SGHDT, CDR2 YYEEEE. This CDR3 comprises 14 residues. The DNA of the CDR3 is TGTGCCAGCAGCTTTATTGACAGTAGTTACGAGCAGTACTTC. Amino acid sequence: CASSFIDSSYEQYF.

The rearrangement uses TRBV7-2 and TRBJ2-1; 8 bases are a match to TRBD2. Trimming at V came to 5 bases and at J to 0 bases, leaving 12 bases not matched to a gene. CDR1 and CDR2 (germline): SGHTA, FQGNSA. This CDR3 has 18 amino acids. CDR3 amino acids: CASSPLAGGPPSYNEQFF. Here the CDR3 DNA reads TGTGCCAGCAGCCCTCTGGCGGGGGGCCCCCCCTCCTACAATGAGCAGTTCTTC. Full variable domain (remainder filled in from reference TRBV7-2 and TRBJ2-1): GAGVSQSPSNKVTEKGKDVELRCDPISGHTALYWYRQSLGQGLEFLIYFQGNSAPDKSGLPSDRFSAERTGGSVSTLTIQRTQQEDSAVYLCASSPLAGGPPSYNEQFFGPGTRLTVL.

The gene calls are TRBV27 and TRBJ1-2, with D maybe TRBD1 (6 bases). Between the trimmed V and J ends, which lost 6 bases and 5 bases, there was a span of 22 bases. This CDR3 is 16 amino acids long. Germline lookup yields CDR1 MNHEY and CDR2 SMNVEV (reference sequence). CDR3 in amino acids: CASSPAGPGTTYGYTF. In nucleotides, the CDR3 is TGTGCCAGCAGCCCCGCTGGTCCCGGGACAACTTATGGCTACACCTTC.

There are a few counts of this clone. V usage is TRBV5-1 and J usage is TRBJ2-7; the D gene is possibly TRBD1 (6 bases). Looked up from germline, CDR1 is SGHRS and CDR2 is YFSETQ. The CDR3 consists of 15 residues. V was shortened by 0 bases and J by 0 bases, with 10 bases between the two germline ends. CDR3 sequence reads: CASSLGTASSYEQYF. The CDR3 coding sequence is TGCGCCAGCAGCTTGGGGACAGCATCCTCCTACGAGCAGTACTTC.

The rearrangement joins TRBV28 to TRBJ1-5; D uncertain. V was shortened by 2 bases and J by 7 bases, with 12 bases between the two germline ends. The germline V gene has CDR1 MDHEN and CDR2 SYDVKM. CDR3 length equals 14 residues. CDR3 residues: CASSLNSQVQPQHF. In nucleotides, the CDR3 is TGTGCCAGCAGTTTAAATAGTCAGGTGCAGCCCCAGCATTTT.

This rearrangement joins TRBV28 to TRBJ2-3; the D gene is possibly TRBD1 (6 bases). Between the trimmed V and J ends, which lost 2 bases and 5 bases, there was a span of 17 bases. Germline CDR1 is MDHEN and CDR2 is SYDVKM. This CDR3 has 16 residues. The CDR3 spells CASSLKGDGFEDTQYF. The CDR3 nucleotides read TGTGCCAGCAGTTTAAAGGGGGATGGTTTCGAAGATACGCAGTATTTT.

The rearrangement links TRBV27 to TRBJ1-2; the match to TRBD1 covers 7 bases. Germline assignment: CDR1 MNHEY and CDR2 SMNVEV (reference sequence). Unmatched junction bases numbered 7, after V lost 5 bases and J lost 4 bases. There are 14 residues in the CDR3. The CDR3 sequence is CASSPTGVGYGYTF. CDR3 nucleotide sequence: TGTGCCAGCAGTCCCACAGGGGTTGGCTATGGCTACACCTTC.

The chain joins TRBV6-1 to TRBJ2-7; possible D gene TRBD2, 6 bases. V was clipped by 8 bases and J by 2 bases, with 10 bases between them. The CDR3 extends over 12 amino acids. Looked up from germline, CDR1 is MNHNS and CDR2 is SASEGT. The CDR3 sequence is CASGSGAYEQYF. The CDR3 DNA is TGTGCCAGCGGATCGGGGGCCTACGAGCAGTACTTC.

The chain has TRBV12-5 and TRBJ1-4, with 9 positions matching TRBD1. V shed 7 bases, J shed 4 bases, and the junction held 7 bases outside the gene matches. Per the germline V gene, CDR1 is LGHNT and CDR2 is FRNRAP. The CDR3 contains 15 residues. CDR3 bases: TGTGCTAGTGCCTACTCGGGACAGGGTAATGAAAAACTGTTTTTT. This codes for CASAYSGQGNEKLFF.

The chain uses TRBV19 and TRBJ2-3; D gene uncertain. Trimming stripped 3 bases from V and 0 bases from J, with 10 bases between. This CDR3 is built from 15 residues. The germline gives CDR1 LNHDA, CDR2 SQIVND (reference sequence). The CDR3 spells CASSMSSLSTDTQYF. Written as DNA, the CDR3 is TGTGCCAGTAGTATGTCCTCCCTTAGCACAGATACGCAGTATTTT.

The V call is TRBV25-1, the J call TRBJ2-1; perhaps TRBD2 as D (5 bases). Germline-derived CDR1 and CDR2 are MGHDK and SYGVNS. The V and J ends lost 8 bases and 10 bases respectively, with 15 bases between them. This CDR3 is 12 amino acids long. The DNA for the CDR3 is TGTGCCAGCGCCGAGAGGGCTACGGAGCAGTTCTTC. It encodes CASAERATEQFF.

The V gene is TRBV11-2, the J gene TRBJ2-4, with 7 bases lining up with TRBD2. The CDR3 length is 17 residues. With 1 base clipped from V and 3 bases from J, the junction kept 9 bases outside the gene matches. Germline lookup yields CDR1 SGHAT and CDR2 FQNNGV. CDR3 region: CASSLVGWGGGKNIQYF. In DNA form, the CDR3 reads TGTGCCAGCAGCTTAGTAGGCTGGGGGGGAGGCAAAAACATTCAGTACTTC.

In nucleotides, the CDR3 is TGTGCCAGCAGTCTAGACAGGGCCACCTCCTACGAGCAGTACTTC. It translates to CASSLDRATSYEQYF. This rearrangement joins TRBV6-1 to TRBJ2-7; 7 nucleotides agree with TRBD1. From germline, CDR1 is MNHNS and CDR2 SASEGT. V gave up 5 bases and J gave up 0 bases; unmatched junction bases: 7. The CDR3 totals 15 residues.

The chain employs TRBV6-1 and TRBJ2-7; possible D gene TRBD2, 5 bases. This CDR3 spans 14 amino acids. The germline V and J ends were trimmed by 0 bases and 3 bases, with 9 bases remaining between them. Germline assignment: CDR1 MNHNS and CDR2 SASEGT. DNA for the CDR3: TGTGCCAGCAGTGAAGCTAACGGGGACTACGAGCAGTACTTC. It codes for CASSEANGDYEQYF.

This clone was counted once. The chain couples TRBV5-6 to TRBJ2-1; 10 bases line up with TRBD1. The junction had 5 bases not matched to a gene; V was cut back by 2 bases and J by 9 bases. Germline CDR1 reads SGHDT; CDR2 reads YYEEEE. The CDR3 contains 14 residues. The CDR3 is CASSFGTGVGEQFF. CDR3 DNA: TGTGCCAGCAGCTTCGGGACAGGGGTGGGTGAGCAGTTCTTC.

The J gene is TRBJ1-2, the V gene TRBV28; no clear D gene. The germline CDR1 and CDR2 sequences are MDHEN and SYDVKM. CDR3 size: 14 residues. Deletions cut 5 bases from V and 7 bases from J, with 17 bases between. The chain's CDR3 is CASSHRGGPGGYTF. CDR3 bases: TGTGCCAGCAGTCATCGGGGTGGGCCTGGTGGCTACACCTTC.

The V gene is TRBV30, the J gene TRBJ2-2; the D is unclear. Between the trimmed V and J ends, which lost 0 bases and 5 bases, there was a span of 7 bases. The CDR3 extends over 13 amino acids. The V gene's germline CDR1 is GTSNPN and CDR2 SVGIG (reference sequence). The CDR3 DNA follows: TGTGCCTGGAGTGTACTTTCGACCGGGGAGCTGTTTTTT. It encodes CAWSVLSTGELFF.

Only one count was recorded for this clone. The rearrangement joins TRBV9 to TRBJ1-2; 11 bases align to TRBD1. Germline V gives CDR1 SGDLS, CDR2 YYNGEE. CDR3 length: 19 residues. V dropped 1 base and J dropped 4; count of bases not matched to a gene: 15. CDR3 in amino acids: CASSVSPDRGPSLFYGYTF. The CDR3 DNA follows: TGTGCCAGCAGCGTAAGCCCGGACAGGGGGCCTTCCCTTTTCTATGGCTACACCTTC. Supplemented by reference TRBV9 and TRBJ1-2, the full variable domain reads DSGVTQTPKHLITATGQRVTLRCSPRSGDLSVYWYQQSLDQGLQFLIQYYNGEERAKGNILERFSAQQFPDLHSELNLSSLELGDSALYFCASSVSPDRGPSLFYGYTFGSGTRLTVV.